This TCR beta chain was retrieved from a study of T cells in localized non-small cell lung cancer. Germline CDR1 GTSNPN, CDR2 SVGIG (reference sequence). Trimming stripped 1 base from V and 7 bases from J, with 14 bases between. The CDR3 is 15 amino acids. TCRdb's copy holds only in-frame clones and misses some; the assay was immunoSEQ multiplex PCR. Seen here are 25,000 to 35,000 clones, approximately 86% observed once, and the top ten hold around 4.2%. This clonotype was obtained from a woman aged 40-75 years with stage III lung adenocarcinoma. The chain links TRBV30 to TRBJ1-6, with a weak D call TRBD1 (5 bases). The sequences come from peripheral blood mononuclear cells, collected before any cancer treatment. CDR3 sequence: CAWSEGSRPNSPLHF. The DNA of the CDR3 is TGTGCCTGGAGTGAGGGGAGCAGGCCCAATTCACCCCTCCACTTT.